The 4 T cell receptor beta chains listed next were all sequenced from one sample in a study of T cells in Graves' hyperthyroidism and ophthalmopathy. From RNA transcripts, TCR beta CDR3 regions were amplified. A first-round RT-PCR of the TCR CDR3 used the HTBI primer set. TCRdb ran MiXCR on the multiplex PCR reads and lists one entry per CDR3 protein. The table includes a few hundred thousand distinct CDR3 sequences, approximately 18% detected once. The sequenced sample was blood. The receptors here all came from a man aged 45-65 years with Graves' ophthalmopathy.

V gene TRBV29-1 combines with J gene TRBJ2-1; 11 bases agree with TRBD1. CDR3 size: 14 residues. The V segment lost 6 bases and the J segment 4 bases; nucleotides outside the gene matches: 5. Germline assignment: CDR1 SQVTM and CDR2 ANQGSEA. The CDR3, as DNA: TGCAGCGTCACCGGGACAGGGGGTTACAATGAGCAGTTCTTC. Translating gives CSVTGTGGYNEQFF.

V gene TRBV20-1 combines with J gene TRBJ2-7, with TRBD2 identical over 10 bases. CDR1 is DFQATT, CDR2 SNEGSKA, per germline (reference sequence). The trim removed 6 bases at V and 6 bases at J, leaving 8 bases unmatched. The CDR3 is 13 residues long. In DNA form, the CDR3 reads TGCAGTGCCACCGGGACTAGCGACTGCGAGCAGTACTTC. It yields the protein CSATGTSDCEQYF.

This clonotype was seen repeatedly, ten times or more. The genes are TRBV20-1 and TRBJ2-1; 9 nucleotides align to TRBD2. The J segment lost 5 bases and the V segment lost 3 bases, leaving 8 bases of the junction unmatched. The V gene's germline CDR1 is DFQATT and CDR2 SNEGSKA (reference sequence). The CDR3 covers 15 residues. The chain's CDR3 is CSARVPGLAHNEQFF. The CDR3 bases are TGCAGTGCTAGGGTACCGGGACTAGCCCACAATGAGCAGTTCTTC.

This clonotype has a handful of counts. The genes are TRBV9 and TRBJ2-7, with D possibly being TRBD2 (6 bases). The CDR3 covers 14 residues. V was trimmed by 0 bases and J by 5 bases, leaving 12 bases between them. CDR1 and CDR2 from the germline V gene are SGDLS and YYNGEE. The CDR3 DNA reads TGTGCCAGCAGCGTAGGGGACTCCCGAAACGAGCAGTACTTC. It codes for CASSVGDSRNEQYF.